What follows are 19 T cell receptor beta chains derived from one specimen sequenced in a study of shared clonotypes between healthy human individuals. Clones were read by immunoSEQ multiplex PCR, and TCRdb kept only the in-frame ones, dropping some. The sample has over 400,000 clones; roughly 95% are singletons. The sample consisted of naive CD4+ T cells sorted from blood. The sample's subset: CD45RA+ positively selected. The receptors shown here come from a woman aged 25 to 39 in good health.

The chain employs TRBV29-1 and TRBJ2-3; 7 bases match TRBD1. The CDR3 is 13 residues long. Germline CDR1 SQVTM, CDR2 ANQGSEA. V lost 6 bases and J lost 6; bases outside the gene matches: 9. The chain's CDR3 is CSVLRQGTDTQYF. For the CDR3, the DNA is TGCAGCGTCCTCAGACAGGGAACCGATACGCAGTATTTT.

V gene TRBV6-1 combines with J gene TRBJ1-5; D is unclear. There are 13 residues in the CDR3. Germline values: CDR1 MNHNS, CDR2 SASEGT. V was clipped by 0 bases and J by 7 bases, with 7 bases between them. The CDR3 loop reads CASSEALRQPQHF. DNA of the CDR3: TGTGCCAGCAGTGAAGCGCTTCGGCAGCCCCAGCATTTT.

CDR3 region: CASARRQGDAGELFF. Here the CDR3 DNA reads TGTGCCAGCGCGAGAAGGCAGGGGGACGCCGGGGAGCTGTTTTTT. The rearrangement links TRBV27 to TRBJ2-2; 7 bases are a match to TRBD1. CDR3 length: 15 amino acids. Trimming cost V 8 bases and J 6 bases; bases outside gene matches: 12. Germline V CDR1 and CDR2: MNHEY, SMNVEV (reference sequence).

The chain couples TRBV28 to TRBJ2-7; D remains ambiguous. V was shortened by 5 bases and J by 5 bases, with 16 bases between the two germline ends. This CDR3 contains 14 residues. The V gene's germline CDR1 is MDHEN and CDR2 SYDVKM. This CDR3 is CASSKWWGSNEQYF. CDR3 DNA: TGTGCCAGCAGTAAGTGGTGGGGATCGAACGAGCAGTACTTC.

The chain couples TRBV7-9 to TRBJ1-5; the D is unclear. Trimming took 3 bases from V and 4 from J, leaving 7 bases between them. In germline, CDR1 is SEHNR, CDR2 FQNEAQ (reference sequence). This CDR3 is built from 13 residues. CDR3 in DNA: TGTGCCAGCAGCTTTTCCGGGAATCAGCCCCAGCATTTT. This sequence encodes CASSFSGNQPQHF.

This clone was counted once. CDR3 residues: CASSTGQGDSSEQYF. The CDR3 DNA sequence: TGTGCCAGCAGTACTGGACAGGGAGACTCTAGTGAGCAGTACTTC. The rearrangement links TRBV6-5 to TRBJ2-5, with 8 bases matching TRBD1. The CDR3 sequence is 15 residues long. The J segment lost 11 bases and the V segment lost 5 bases, leaving 16 bases of the junction unmatched. Germline V gene data show CDR1 as MNHEY and CDR2 as SVGAGI.

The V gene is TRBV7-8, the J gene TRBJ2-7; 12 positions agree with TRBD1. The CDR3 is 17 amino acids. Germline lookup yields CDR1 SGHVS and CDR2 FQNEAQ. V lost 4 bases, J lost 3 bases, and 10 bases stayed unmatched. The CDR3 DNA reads TGTGCCAGCAGCTCCCTGGGACAGGGGGCGCCTTACTACGAGCAGTACTTC. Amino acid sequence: CASSSLGQGAPYYEQYF.

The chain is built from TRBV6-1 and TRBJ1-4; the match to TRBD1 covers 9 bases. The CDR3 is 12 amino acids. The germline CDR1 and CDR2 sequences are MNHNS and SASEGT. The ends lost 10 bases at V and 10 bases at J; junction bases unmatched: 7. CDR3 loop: CATTGGSGKLFF. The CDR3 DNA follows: TGTGCCACTACAGGGGGCTCTGGAAAACTGTTTTTT.

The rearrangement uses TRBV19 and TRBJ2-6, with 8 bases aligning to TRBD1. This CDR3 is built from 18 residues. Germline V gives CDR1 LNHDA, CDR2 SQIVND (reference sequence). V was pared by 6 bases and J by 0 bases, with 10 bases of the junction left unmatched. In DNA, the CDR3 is TGTGCCAGTAGCCGCCAGGGACAGGAAAGCTCTGGGGCCAACGTCCTGACTTTC. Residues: CASSRQGQESSGANVLTF.

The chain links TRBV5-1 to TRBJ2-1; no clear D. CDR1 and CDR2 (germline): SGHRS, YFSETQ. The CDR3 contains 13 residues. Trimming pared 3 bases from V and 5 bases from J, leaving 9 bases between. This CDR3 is CASSSSGDNEQFF. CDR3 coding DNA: TGCGCCAGCAGCTCCAGTGGAGACAATGAGCAGTTCTTC.

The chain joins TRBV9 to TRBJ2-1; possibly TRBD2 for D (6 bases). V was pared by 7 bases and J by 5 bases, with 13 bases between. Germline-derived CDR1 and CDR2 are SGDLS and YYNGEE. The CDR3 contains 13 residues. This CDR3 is CASRPTGDNEQFF. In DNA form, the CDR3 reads TGTGCCAGCCGACCAACGGGGGACAATGAGCAGTTCTTC.

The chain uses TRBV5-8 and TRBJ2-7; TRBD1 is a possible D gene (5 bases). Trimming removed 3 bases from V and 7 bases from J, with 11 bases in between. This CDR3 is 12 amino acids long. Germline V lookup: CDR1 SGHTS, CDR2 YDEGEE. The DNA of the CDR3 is TGTGCCAGCAGCTCCAGGGTTGGGGAGCAGTACTTC. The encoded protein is CASSSRVGEQYF.

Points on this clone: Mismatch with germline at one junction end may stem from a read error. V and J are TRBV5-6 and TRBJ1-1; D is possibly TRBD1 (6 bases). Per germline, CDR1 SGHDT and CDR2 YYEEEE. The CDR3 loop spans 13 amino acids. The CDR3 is CASSFQGHTLGIF. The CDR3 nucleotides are TGTGCCAGCAGCTTCCAGGGACATACCCTCGGGATCTTT.

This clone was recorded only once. The CDR3 bases are TGTGCCATCAGGGGGGGCTCCTACGAGCAGTACTTC. Residues: CAIRGGSYEQYF. This chain joins TRBV6-5 and TRBJ2-7, with D possibly being TRBD1 or TRBD2 (7 bases each). CDR1 and CDR2 (germline): MNHEY, SVGAGI. Trimming took off 10 bases at V and 0 bases at J, with 10 bases between the two ends. The CDR3 is 12 residues long.

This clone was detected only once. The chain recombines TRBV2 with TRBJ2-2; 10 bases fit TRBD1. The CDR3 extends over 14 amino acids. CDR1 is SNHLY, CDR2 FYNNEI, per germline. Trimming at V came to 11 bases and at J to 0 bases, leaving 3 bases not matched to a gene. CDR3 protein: CAGQGGTNTGELFF. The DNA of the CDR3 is TGTGCCGGACAGGGGGGGACGAACACCGGGGAGCTGTTTTTT.

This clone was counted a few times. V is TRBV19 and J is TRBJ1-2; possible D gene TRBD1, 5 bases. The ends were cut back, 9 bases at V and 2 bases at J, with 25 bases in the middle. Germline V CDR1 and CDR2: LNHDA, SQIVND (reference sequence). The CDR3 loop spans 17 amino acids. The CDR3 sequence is CASRGERGPTPNYGYTF. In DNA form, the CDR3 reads TGTGCCAGCAGAGGGGAACGGGGACCGACCCCGAACTATGGCTACACCTTC.

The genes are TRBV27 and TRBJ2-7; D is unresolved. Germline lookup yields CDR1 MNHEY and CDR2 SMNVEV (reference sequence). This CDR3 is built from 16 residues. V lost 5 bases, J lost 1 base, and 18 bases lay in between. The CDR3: CASSTSVRAVSYEQYF. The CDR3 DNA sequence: TGTGCCAGCAGTACCTCGGTGAGAGCCGTGTCCTACGAGCAGTACTTC.

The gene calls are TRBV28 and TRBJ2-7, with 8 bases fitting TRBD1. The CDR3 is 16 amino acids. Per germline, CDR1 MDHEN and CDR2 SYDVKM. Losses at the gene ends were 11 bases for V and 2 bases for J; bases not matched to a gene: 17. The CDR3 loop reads CACNRDRQGITYEQYF. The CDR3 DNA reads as TGTGCCTGCAACCGGGACAGGCAGGGGATTACCTACGAGCAGTACTTC.

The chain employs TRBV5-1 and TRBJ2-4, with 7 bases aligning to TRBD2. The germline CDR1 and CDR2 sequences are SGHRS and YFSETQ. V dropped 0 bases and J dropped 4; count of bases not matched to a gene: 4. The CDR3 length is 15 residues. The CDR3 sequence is CASSLESGTKNIQYF. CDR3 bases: TGCGCCAGCAGCTTGGAAAGCGGGACTAAAAACATTCAGTACTTC.